This T cell receptor (beta chain) was identified during a study of shared clonotypes between healthy human individuals. The germline V and J ends were trimmed by 1 base and 5 bases, with 21 bases remaining between them. The CDR3 is 17 amino acids. Germline loops: CDR1 SGHTS, CDR2 YDEGEE. Data came from immunoSEQ multiplex PCR; TCRdb stores just in-frame clones and leaves some out. The sample has about 640,000 clones, less than 80% seen once. As for this clone: Its antigen is not known.

Notes on the study in general: Of the naive CD4 clonotypes, 4% to 5% were shared across a handful of donors.

The clonotype comes from a woman aged 25 to 39 in good health. The chain joins TRBV5-8 to TRBJ2-5, with D possibly being TRBD2 (6 bases). Sequenced: memory CD4+ T cells sorted from blood. The subset was: CD45RA-negative fraction. In DNA form, the CDR3 reads TGTGCCAGCAGCTTGTTAATGTTACAGGCTGGAGGGGAGACCCAGTACTTC. Its protein is CASSLLMLQAGGETQYF.